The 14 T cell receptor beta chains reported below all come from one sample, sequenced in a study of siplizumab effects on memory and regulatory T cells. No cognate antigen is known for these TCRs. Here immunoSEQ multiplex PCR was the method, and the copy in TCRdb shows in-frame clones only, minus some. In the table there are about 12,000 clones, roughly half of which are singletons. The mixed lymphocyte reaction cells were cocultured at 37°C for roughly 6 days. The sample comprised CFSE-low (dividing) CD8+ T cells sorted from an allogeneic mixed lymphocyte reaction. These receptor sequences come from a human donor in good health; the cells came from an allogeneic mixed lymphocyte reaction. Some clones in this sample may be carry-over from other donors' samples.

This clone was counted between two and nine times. CDR3 residues: CASSYTDSYEQYF. As DNA, the CDR3 is TGTGCCAGTAGTTATACGGATTCCTACGAGCAGTACTTC. The rearrangement joins TRBV19 to TRBJ2-7, with D uncertain. Germline loops: CDR1 LNHDA, CDR2 SQIVND (reference sequence). Trimming removed 5 bases from V and 1 base from J, with 9 bases in between. The CDR3 has 13 amino acids.

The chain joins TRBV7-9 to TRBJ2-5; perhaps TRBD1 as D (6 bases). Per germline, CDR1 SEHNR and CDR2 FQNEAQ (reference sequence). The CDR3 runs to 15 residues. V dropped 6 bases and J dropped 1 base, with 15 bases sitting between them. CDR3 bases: TGTGCCAGCAGTCTAAACAGGGCGGTCCAAGAGACCCAGTACTTC. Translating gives CASSLNRAVQETQYF.

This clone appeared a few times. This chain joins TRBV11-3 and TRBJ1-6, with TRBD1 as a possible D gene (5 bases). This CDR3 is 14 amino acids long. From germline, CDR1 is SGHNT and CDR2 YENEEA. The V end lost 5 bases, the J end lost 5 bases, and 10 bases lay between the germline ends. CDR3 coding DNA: TGTGCCAGCAGCCTGGGACGGAATAATTCACCCCTCCACTTT. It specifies CASSLGRNNSPLHF.

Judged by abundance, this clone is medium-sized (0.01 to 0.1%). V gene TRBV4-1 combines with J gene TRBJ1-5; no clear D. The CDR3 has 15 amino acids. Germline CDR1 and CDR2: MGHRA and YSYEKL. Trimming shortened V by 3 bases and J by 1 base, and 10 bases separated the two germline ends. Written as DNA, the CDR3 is TGCGCCAGCAGCCAGTACACAAACAGCAATCAGCCCCAGCATTTT. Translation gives CASSQYTNSNQPQHF.

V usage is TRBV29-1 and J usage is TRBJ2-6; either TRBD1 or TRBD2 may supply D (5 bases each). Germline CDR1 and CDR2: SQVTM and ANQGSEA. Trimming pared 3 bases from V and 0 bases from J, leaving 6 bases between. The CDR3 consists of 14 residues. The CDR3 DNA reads TGCAGCGTTGAGGGGGACTCTGGGGCCAACGTCCTGACTTTC. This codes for CSVEGDSGANVLTF.

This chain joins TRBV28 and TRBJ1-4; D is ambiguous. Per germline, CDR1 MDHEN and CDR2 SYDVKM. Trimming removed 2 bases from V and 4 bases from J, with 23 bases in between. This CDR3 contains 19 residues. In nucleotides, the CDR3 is TGTGCCAGCAGTTTAGCGCTCTCACCCCGGTTTGACTATAATGAAAAACTGTTTTTT. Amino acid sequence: CASSLALSPRFDYNEKLFF. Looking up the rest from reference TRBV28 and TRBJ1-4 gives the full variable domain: DVKVTQSSRYLVKRTGEKVFLECVQDMDHENMFWYRQDPGLGLRLIYFSYDVKMKEKGDIPEGYSVSREKKERFSLILESASTNQTSMYLCASSLALSPRFDYNEKLFFGSGTQLSVL.

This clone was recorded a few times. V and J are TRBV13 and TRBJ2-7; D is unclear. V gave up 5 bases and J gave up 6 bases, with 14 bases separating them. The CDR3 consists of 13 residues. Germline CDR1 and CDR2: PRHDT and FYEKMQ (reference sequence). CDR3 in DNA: TGTGCCAGCAGCCCGTCCGGCGGTGGCGAGCAGTACTTC. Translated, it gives CASSPSGGGEQYF.

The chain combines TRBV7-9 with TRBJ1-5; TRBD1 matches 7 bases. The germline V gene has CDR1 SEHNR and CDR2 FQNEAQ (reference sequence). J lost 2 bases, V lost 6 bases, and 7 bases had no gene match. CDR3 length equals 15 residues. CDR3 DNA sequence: TGTGCCAGCAGTTCCGACAGGGTGGGCAATCAGCCCCAGCATTTT. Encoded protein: CASSSDRVGNQPQHF.

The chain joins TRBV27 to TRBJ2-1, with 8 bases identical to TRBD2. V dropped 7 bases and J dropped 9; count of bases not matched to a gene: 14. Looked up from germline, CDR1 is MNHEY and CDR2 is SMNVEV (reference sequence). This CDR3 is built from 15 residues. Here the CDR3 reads CASTKLSGSLSEQFF. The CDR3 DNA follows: TGTGCCAGCACCAAGTTGAGCGGGAGTCTCAGTGAGCAGTTCTTC.

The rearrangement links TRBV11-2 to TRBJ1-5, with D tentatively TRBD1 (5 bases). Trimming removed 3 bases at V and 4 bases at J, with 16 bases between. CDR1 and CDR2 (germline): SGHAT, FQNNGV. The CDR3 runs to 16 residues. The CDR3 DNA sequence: TGTGCCAGCAGCTTGTTTCCTTCCGGGGCTAATCAGCCCCAGCATTTT. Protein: CASSLFPSGANQPQHF.

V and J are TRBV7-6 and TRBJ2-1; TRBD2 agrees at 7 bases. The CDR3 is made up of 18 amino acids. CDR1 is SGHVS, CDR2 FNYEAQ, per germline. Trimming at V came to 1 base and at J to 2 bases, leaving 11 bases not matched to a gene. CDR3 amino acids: CASSLGIAAGAAYNEQFF. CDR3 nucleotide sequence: TGTGCCAGCAGCTTAGGCATAGCGGCGGGAGCTGCCTACAATGAGCAGTTCTTC.

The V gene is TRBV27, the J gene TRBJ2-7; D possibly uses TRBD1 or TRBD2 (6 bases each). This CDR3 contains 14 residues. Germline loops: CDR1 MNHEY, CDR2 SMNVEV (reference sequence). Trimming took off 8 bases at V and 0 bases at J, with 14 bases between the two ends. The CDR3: CASGGPQSSYEQYF. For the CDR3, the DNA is TGTGCCAGCGGGGGGCCCCAAAGCTCCTACGAGCAGTACTTC.

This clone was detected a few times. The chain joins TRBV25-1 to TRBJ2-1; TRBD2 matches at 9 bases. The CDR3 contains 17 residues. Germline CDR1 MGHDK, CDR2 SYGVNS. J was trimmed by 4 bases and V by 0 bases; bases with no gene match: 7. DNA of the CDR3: TGTGCCAGCAGTGAATACCCCGGACTAGCGAATTACAATGAGCAGTTCTTC. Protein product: CASSEYPGLANYNEQFF.

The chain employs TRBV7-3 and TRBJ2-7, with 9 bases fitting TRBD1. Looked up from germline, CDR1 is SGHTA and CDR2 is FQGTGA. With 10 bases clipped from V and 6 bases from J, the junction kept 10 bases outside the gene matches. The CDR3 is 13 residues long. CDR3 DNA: TGTGCCACCAGTGCCGGGACAGGGACCGAGCAGTACTTC. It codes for CATSAGTGTEQYF.